This T cell receptor (beta chain) emerged from a study of control samples from healthy donors and cancer patients. V shed 1 base and J shed 8 bases, with 8 bases lying between them. Per germline, CDR1 DFQATT and CDR2 SNEGSKA (reference sequence). This CDR3 is built from 11 residues. Assay: immunoSEQ multiplex PCR; the TCRdb copy retains only in-frame clones and omits some. The repertoire consists of roughly 92,000 clones, with about 88% occurring once and the leading ten covering around 1.3%. Material: blood. This receptor was obtained from a woman between 50 and 59 years old in good health. The chain carries TRBV20-1 and TRBJ1-2; no clear D. The CDR3 nucleotides read TGCAGTGCTAGAGTCCAACGGGGCTACACCTTC. Translating it yields CSARVQRGYTF.